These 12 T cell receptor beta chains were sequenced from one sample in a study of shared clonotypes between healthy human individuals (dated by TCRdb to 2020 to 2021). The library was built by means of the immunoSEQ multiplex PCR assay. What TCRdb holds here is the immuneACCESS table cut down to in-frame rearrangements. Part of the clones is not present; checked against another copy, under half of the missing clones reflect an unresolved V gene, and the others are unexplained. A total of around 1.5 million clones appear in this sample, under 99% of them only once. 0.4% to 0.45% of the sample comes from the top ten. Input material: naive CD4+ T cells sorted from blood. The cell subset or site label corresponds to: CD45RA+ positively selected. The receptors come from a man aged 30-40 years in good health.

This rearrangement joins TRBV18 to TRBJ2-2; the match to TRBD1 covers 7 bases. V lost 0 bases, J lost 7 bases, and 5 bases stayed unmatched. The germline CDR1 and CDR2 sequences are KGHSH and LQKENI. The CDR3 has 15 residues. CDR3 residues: CASSPPGQRYGELFF. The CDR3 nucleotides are TGTGCCAGCTCACCACCGGGACAGCGTTACGGGGAGCTGTTTTTT.

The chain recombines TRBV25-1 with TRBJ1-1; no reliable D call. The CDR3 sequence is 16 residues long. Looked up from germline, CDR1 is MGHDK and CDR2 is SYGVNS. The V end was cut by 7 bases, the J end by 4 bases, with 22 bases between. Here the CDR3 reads CASNPFDGGLGTEAFF. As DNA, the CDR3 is TGTGCCAGCAATCCCTTTGATGGAGGACTGGGCACTGAAGCTTTCTTT.

The chain's CDR3 is CASSFGGGPYNEQFF. The CDR3 DNA follows: TGTGCCAGCTCGTTTGGGGGAGGGCCGTACAATGAGCAGTTCTTC. This chain uses TRBV18 with TRBJ2-1, with 7 bases identical to TRBD2. Germline trimming cut 6 bases from V and 4 bases from J; bases unmatched to any gene: 9. Germline assignment: CDR1 KGHSH and CDR2 LQKENI. CDR3 size: 15 residues.

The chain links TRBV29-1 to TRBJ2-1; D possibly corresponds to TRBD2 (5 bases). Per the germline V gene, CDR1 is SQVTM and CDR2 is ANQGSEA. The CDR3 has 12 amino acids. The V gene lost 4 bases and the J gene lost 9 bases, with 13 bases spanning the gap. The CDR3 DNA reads TGCAGCGTTGTAGTGGGAGTCAGTGAGCAGTTCTTC. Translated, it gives CSVVVGVSEQFF.

This CDR3 reads CSVATGRGDQPQHF. The DNA for the CDR3 is TGCAGCGTCGCGACAGGGCGGGGGGATCAGCCCCAGCATTTT. The chain recombines TRBV29-1 with TRBJ1-5, with 7 bases fitting TRBD1. Germline assignment: CDR1 SQVTM and CDR2 ANQGSEA. With V trimmed by 6 bases and J by 5 bases, 10 bases remained unmatched. CDR3 length: 14 residues.

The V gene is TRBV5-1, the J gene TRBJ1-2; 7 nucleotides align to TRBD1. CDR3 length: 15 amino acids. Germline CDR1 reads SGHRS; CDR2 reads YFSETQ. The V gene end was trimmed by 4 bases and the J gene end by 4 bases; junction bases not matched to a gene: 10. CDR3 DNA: TGCGCCAGCAGCCTGGGTCCGGGACAGCCCTATGGCTACACCTTC. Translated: CASSLGPGQPYGYTF.

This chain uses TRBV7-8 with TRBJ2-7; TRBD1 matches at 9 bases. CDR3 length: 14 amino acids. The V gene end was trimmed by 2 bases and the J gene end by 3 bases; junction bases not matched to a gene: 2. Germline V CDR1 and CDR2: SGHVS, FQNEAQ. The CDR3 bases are TGTGCCAGCAGCTTAATGGACAGGGGCTACGAGCAGTACTTC. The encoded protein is CASSLMDRGYEQYF.

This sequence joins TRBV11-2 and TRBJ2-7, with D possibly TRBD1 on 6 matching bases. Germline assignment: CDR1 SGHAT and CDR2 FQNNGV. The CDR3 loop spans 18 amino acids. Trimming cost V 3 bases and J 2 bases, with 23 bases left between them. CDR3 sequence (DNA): TGTGCCAGCAGCTTCCTCTTCAAGGTGACAGGTGATGCCTACGAGCAGTACTTC. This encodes CASSFLFKVTGDAYEQYF.

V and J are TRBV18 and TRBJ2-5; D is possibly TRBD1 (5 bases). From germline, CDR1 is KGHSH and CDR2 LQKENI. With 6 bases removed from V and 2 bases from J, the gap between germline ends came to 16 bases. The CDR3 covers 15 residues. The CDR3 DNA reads TGTGCCAGCTCCCGAAGACAGCACCAACAAGAGACCCAGTACTTC. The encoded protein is CASSRRQHQQETQYF.

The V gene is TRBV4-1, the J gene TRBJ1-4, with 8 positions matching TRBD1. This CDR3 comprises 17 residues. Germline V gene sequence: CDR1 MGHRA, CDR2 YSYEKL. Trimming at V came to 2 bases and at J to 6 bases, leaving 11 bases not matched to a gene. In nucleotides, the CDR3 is TGCGCCAGCAGCCAATCACCCCCACAGGGGGTTTATGAAAAACTGTTTTTT. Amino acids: CASSQSPPQGVYEKLFF.

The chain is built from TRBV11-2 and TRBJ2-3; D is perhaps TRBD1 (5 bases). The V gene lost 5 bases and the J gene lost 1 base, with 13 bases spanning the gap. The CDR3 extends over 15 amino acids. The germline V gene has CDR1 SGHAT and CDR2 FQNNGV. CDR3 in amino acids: CASSLGSRGTDTQYF. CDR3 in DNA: TGTGCCAGCAGCCTAGGGTCCAGGGGCACAGATACGCAGTATTTT.

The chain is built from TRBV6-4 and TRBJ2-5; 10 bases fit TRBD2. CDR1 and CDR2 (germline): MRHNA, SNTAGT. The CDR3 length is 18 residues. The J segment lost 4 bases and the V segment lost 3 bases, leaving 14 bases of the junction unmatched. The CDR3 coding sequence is TGTGCCAGCAGTGATCAAGAACTGGTAGCGGGAGGATCAGAGACCCAGTACTTC. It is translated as CASSDQELVAGGSETQYF.